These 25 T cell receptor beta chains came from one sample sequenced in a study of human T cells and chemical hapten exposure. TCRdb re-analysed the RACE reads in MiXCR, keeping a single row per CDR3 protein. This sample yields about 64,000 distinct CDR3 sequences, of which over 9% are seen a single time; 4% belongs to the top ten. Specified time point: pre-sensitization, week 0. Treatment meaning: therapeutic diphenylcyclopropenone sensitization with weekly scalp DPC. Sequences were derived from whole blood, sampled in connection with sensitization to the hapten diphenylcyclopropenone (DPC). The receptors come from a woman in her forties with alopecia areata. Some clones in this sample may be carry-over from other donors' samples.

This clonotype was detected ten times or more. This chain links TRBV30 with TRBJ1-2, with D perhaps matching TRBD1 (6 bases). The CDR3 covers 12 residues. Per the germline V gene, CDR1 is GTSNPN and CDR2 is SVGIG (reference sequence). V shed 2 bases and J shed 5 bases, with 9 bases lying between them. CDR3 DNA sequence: TGTGCCTGGAGTCCGGACAGTTATGGCTACACCTTC. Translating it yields CAWSPDSYGYTF.

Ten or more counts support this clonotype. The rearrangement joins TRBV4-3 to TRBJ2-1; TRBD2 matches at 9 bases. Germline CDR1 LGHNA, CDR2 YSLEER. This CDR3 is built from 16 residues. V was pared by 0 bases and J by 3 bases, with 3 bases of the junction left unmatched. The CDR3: CASSQDWREGYNEQFF. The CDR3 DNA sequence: TGCGCCAGCAGCCAAGATTGGCGGGAGGGCTACAATGAGCAGTTCTTC.

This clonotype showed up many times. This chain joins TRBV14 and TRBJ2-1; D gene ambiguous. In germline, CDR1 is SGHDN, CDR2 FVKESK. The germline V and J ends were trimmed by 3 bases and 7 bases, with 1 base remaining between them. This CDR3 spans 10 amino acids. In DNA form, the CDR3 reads TGTGCCAGCAGCCAGAATGAGCAGTTCTTC. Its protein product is CASSQNEQFF.

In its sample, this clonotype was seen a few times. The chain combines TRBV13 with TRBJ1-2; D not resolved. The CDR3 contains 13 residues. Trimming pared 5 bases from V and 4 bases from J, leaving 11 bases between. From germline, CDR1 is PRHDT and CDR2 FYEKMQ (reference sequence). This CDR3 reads CASSTRTGYGYTF. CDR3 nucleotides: TGTGCCAGCAGCACAAGGACCGGCTATGGCTACACCTTC.

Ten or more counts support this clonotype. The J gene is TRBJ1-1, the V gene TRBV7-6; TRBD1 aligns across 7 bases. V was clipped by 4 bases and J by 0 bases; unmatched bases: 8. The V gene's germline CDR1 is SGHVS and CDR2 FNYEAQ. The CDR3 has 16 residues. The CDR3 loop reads CASSSILGQMNTEAFF. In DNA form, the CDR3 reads TGTGCCAGCAGCTCTATCTTGGGACAGATGAACACTGAAGCTTTCTTT.

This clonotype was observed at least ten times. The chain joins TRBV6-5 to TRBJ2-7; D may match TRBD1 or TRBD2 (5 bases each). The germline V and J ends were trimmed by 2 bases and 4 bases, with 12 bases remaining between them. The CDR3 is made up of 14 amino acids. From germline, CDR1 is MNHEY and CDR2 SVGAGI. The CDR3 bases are TGTGCCAGCAGTTACGGTCTAGCAGGGTACGAGCAGTACTTC. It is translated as CASSYGLAGYEQYF.

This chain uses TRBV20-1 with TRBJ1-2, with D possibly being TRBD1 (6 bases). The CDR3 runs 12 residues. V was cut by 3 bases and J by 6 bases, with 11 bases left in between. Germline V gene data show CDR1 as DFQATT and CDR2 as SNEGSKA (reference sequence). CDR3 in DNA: TGCAGTGCTAGCCCCGGGGGCCATGGCTACACCTTC. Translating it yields CSASPGGHGYTF.

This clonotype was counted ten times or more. The DNA of the CDR3 is TGTGCCAGCAGCCCCGGGACAGGGGGCGGGATAGCTTTCTTT. It encodes CASSPGTGGGIAFF. V and J are TRBV11-2 and TRBJ1-1; TRBD1 agrees at 12 bases. The trim removed 5 bases at V and 10 bases at J, leaving 8 bases unmatched. The CDR3 totals 14 residues. Germline-derived CDR1 and CDR2 are SGHAT and FQNNGV. The whole variable domain, filled in from reference TRBV11-2 and TRBJ1-1, reads EAGVAQSPRYKIIEKRQSVAFWCNPISGHATLYWYQQILGQGPKLLIQFQNNGVVDDSQLPKDRFSAERLKGVDSTLKIQPAKLEDSAVYLCASSPGTGGGIAFFGQGTRLTVV.

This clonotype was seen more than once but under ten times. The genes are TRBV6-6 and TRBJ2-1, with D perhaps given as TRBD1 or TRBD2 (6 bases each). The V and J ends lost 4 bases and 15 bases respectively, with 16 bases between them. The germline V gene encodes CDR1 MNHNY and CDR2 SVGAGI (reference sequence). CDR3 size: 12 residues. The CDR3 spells CASSSLGGPGFF. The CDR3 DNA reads TGTGCCAGCAGTTCCTTGGGGGGCCCGGGGTTCTTC.

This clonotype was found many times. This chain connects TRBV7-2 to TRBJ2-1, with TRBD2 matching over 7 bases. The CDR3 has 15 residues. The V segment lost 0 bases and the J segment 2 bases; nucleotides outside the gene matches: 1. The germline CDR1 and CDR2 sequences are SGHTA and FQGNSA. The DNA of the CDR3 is TGTGCCAGCAGCTTAGCGGCGGGAGCCTACAATGAGCAGTTCTTC. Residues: CASSLAAGAYNEQFF.

This CDR3 reads CSVGHSSGNTIYF. The CDR3 DNA is TGCAGCGTTGGTCATAGCTCTGGAAACACCATATATTTT. The chain joins TRBV29-1 to TRBJ1-3; no clear D gene. V lost 4 bases to trimming and J lost 0 bases, with 7 bases between them. Germline V gene lookup returns CDR1 SQVTM and CDR2 ANQGSEA. The CDR3 consists of 13 residues.

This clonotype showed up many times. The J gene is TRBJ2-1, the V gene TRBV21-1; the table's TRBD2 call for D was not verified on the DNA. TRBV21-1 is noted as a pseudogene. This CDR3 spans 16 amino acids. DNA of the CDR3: TGTGCCAGCAGCAGTCCGGTGCGGGAGGGCCTTGGCGAGCAGTTCTTC. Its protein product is CASSSPVREGLGEQFF.

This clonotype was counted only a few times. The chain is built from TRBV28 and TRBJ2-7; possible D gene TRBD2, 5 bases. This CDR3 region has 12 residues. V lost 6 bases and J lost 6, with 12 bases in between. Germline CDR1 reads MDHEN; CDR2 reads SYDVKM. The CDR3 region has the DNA TGTGCCAGCAGCATCGCGAGGGCCGAGCAGTACTTC. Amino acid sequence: CASSIARAEQYF. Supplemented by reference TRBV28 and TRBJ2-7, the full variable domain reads DVKVTQSSRYLVKRTGEKVFLECVQDMDHENMFWYRQDPGLGLRLIYFSYDVKMKEKGDIPEGYSVSREKKERFSLILESASTNQTSMYLCASSIARAEQYFGPGTRLTVT.

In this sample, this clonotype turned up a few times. The CDR3 reads CASSQAATGGGKYF. CDR3 nucleotide sequence: TGTGCCAGCAGCCAAGCCGCGACAGGTGGAGGGAAGTACTTC. V is TRBV7-9 and J is TRBJ2-7; either TRBD1 or TRBD2 may supply D (6 bases each). Trimming took off 5 bases at V and 11 bases at J, with 22 bases between the two ends. In germline, CDR1 is SEHNR, CDR2 FQNEAQ (reference sequence). This CDR3 region has 14 residues.

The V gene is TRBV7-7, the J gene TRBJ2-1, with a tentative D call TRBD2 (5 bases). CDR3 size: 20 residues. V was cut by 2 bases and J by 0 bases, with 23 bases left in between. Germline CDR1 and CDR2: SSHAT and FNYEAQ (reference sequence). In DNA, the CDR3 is TGTGCCAGCAGCTTACCCAACTTAGCGTTAACGGGAAGCTCCTACAATGAGCAGTTCTTC. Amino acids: CASSLPNLALTGSSYNEQFF.

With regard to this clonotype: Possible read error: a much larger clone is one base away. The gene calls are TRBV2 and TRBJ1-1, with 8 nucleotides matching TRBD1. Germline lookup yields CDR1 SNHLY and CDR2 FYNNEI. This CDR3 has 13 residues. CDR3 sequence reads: CTSQGQENTEAFF. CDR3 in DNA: TGTACCAGCCAGGGACAGGAGAACACTGAAGCTTTCTTT.

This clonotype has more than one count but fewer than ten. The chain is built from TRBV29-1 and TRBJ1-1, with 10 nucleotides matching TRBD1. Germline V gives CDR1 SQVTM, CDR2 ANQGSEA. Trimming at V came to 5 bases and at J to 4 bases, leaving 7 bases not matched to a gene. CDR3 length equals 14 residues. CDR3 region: CSVYRDRGSTEAFF. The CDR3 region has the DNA TGCAGCGTTTATCGGGACAGGGGATCCACTGAAGCTTTCTTT. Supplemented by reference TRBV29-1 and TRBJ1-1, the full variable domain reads SAVISQKPSRDICQRGTSLTIQCQVDSQVTMMFWYRQQPGQSLTLIATANQGSEATYESGFVIDKFPISRPNLTFSTLTVSNMSPEDSSIYLCSVYRDRGSTEAFFGQGTRLTVV.

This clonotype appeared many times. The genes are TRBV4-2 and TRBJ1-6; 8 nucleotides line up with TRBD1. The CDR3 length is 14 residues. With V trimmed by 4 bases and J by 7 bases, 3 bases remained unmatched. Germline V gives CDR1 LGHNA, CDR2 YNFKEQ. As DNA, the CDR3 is TGTGCCAGCAGCCCTTGGACAGGGAATTCACCCCTCCACTTT. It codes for CASSPWTGNSPLHF.

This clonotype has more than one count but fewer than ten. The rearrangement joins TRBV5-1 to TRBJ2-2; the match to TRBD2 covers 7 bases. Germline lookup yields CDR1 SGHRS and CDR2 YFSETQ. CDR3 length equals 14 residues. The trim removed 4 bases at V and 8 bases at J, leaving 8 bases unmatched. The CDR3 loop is CASSQRGEAGELFF. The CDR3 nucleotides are TGCGCCAGCAGCCAGCGGGGTGAGGCTGGGGAGCTGTTTTTT.

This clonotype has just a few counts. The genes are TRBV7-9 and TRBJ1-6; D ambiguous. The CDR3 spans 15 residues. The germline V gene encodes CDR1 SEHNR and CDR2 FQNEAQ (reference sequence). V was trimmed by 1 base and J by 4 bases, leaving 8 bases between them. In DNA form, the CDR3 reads TGTGCCAGCAGCTTAGGAGGTCGGTATAATTCACCCCTCCACTTT. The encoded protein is CASSLGGRYNSPLHF.

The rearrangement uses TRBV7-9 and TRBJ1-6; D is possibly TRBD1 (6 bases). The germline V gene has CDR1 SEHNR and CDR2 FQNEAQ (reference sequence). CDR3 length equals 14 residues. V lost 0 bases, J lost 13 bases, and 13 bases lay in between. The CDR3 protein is CASSLAQGPFPLHF. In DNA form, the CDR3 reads TGTGCCAGCAGCTTAGCCCAGGGGCCTTTCCCCCTCCACTTT.

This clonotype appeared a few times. Here the CDR3 DNA reads TGCAGCGCGGCGGGTGGAGATACGCAGTATTTT. Protein sequence: CSAAGGDTQYF. The J gene is TRBJ2-3, the V gene TRBV29-1, with D possibly being TRBD2 (5 bases). Per the germline V gene, CDR1 is SQVTM and CDR2 is ANQGSEA. V was trimmed by 7 bases and J by 5 bases, leaving 10 bases between them. This CDR3 comprises 11 residues.

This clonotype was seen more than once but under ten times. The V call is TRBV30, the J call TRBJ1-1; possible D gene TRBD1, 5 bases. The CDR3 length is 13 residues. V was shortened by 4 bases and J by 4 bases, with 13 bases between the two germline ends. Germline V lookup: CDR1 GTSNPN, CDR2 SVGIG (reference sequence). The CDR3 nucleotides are TGTGCCTGGAACACAGGCCGAAGCACTGAAGCTTTCTTT. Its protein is CAWNTGRSTEAFF.

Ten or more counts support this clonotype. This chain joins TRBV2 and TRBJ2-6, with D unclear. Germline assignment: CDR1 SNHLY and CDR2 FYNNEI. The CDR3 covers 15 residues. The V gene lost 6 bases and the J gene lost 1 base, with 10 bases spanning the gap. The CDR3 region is CASRNRGSGANVLTF. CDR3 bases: TGTGCCAGCAGAAACAGAGGTTCTGGGGCCAACGTCCTGACTTTC.

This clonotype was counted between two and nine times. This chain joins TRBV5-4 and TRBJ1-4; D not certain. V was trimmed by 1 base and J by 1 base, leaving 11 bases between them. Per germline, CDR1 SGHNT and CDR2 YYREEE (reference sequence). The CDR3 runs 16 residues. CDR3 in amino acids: CASSLMSGQTNEKLFF. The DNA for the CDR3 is TGTGCCAGCAGCTTGATGTCTGGGCAAACTAATGAAAAACTGTTTTTT.